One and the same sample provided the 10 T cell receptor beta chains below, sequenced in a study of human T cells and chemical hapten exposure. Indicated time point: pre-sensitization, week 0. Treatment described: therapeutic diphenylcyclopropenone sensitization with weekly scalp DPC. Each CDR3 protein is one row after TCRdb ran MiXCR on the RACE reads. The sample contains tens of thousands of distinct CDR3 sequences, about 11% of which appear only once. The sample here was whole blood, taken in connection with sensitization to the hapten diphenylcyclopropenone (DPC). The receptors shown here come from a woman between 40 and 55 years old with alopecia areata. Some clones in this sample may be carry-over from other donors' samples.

Here the CDR3 reads CASRSPSSSDGDTQYF. The CDR3 nucleotides are TGTGCCAGCAGAAGTCCCTCTAGCTCGGACGGGGATACGCAGTATTTT. This chain joins TRBV6-2 or TRBV6-3 and TRBJ2-3; D perhaps matches TRBD2 (5 bases). The V end was cut by 6 bases, the J end by 6 bases, with 22 bases between. The germline V gene encodes CDR1 MNHEY and CDR2 SVGEGT. This CDR3 has 16 residues.

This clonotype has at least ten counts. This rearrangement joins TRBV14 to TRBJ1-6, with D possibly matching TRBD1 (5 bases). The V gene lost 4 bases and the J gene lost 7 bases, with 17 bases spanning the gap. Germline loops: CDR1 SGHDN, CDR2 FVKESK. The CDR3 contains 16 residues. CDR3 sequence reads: CASSPQSGTLNSPLHF. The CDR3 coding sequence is TGTGCCAGCAGCCCCCAATCCGGGACCCTAAATTCACCCCTCCACTTT.

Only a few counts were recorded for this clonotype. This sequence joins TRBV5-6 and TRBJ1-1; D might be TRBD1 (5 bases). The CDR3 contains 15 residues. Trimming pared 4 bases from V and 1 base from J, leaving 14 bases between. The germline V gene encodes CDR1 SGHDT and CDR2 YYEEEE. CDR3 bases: TGTGCCAGCAGCCGTACAGTAGGGACGAACACTGAAGCTTTCTTT. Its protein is CASSRTVGTNTEAFF.

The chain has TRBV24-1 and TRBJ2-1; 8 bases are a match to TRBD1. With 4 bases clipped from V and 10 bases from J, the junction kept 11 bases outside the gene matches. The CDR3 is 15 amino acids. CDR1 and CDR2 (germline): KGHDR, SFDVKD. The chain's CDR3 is CATSEYRGRSWEQFF. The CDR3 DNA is TGTGCCACCAGTGAGTACAGGGGGAGGTCGTGGGAGCAGTTCTTC.

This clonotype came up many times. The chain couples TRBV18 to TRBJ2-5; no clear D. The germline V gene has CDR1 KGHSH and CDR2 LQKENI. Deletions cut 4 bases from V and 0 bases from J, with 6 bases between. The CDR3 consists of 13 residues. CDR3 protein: CASSQSDQETQYF. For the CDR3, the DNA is TGTGCCAGCTCACAATCCGACCAAGAGACCCAGTACTTC.

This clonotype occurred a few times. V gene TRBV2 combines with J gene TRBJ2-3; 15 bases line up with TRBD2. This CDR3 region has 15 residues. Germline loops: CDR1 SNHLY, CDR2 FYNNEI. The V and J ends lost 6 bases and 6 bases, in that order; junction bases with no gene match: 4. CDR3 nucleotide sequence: TGTGCCAGCAGGGGACTAGCGGGAGGATCGGATACGCAGTATTTT. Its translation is CASRGLAGGSDTQYF.

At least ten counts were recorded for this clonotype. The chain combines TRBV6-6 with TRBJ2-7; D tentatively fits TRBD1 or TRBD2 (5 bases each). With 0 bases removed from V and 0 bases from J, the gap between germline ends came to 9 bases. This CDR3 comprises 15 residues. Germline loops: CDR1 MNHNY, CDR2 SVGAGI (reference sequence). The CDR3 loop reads CASSYSGGSSYEQYF. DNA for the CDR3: TGTGCCAGCAGTTACTCTGGGGGTAGCTCCTACGAGCAGTACTTC.

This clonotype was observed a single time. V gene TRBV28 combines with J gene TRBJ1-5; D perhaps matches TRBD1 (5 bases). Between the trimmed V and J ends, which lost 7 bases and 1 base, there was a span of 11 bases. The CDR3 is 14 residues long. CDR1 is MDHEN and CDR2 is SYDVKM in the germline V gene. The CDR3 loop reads CASTQGKSNQPQHF. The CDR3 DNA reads TGTGCCAGCACTCAGGGTAAGAGCAATCAGCCCCAGCATTTT.

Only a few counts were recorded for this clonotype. The CDR3 loop reads CASSLVYERPYSNQPQHF. CDR3 bases: TGTGCCAGCAGCTTAGTTTATGAGCGCCCGTATAGCAATCAGCCCCAGCATTTT. The V and J genes are TRBV7-9 and TRBJ1-5, with D unresolved. The V end was cut by 1 base, the J end by 0 bases, with 16 bases between. Looked up from germline, CDR1 is SEHNR and CDR2 is FQNEAQ (reference sequence). This CDR3 is 18 amino acids long.

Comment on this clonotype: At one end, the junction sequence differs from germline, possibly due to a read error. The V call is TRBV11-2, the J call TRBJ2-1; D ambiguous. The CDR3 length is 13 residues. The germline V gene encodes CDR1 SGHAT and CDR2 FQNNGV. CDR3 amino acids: CTSSFPTGAEQFF. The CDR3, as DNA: TGTACCAGCAGCTTCCCAACCGGCGCTGAGCAGTTCTTC.